This record concerns one T cell receptor (beta chain) sequence. Its antigen has not been determined. Per-base qualities were not stored, and no clone one base away is much larger. Collaborating institutions collected whole blood in K2EDTA tubes following their own protocols. For TCRbeta analysis, collaborators shipped samples as frozen whole blood, isolated PBMCs, or DNA extracted from either of those sample types. Trimming removed 7 bases from V and 7 bases from J; the gene matches leave 3 bases unexplained. CDR1 and CDR2, looked up from the germline V gene, are SNHLY and FYNNEI. The cysteine opens and the phenylalanine closes a CDR3 of 14 amino acids. The CDR3 DNA has 42 bases and is translated from base 1. The data were taken from a study of blood T cell repertoires in COVID-19 (dated by TCRdb to the early 2020s). Study-level background: The collaborator samples originated in the United States, Italy and Spain and spanned the acute and convalescent phases of COVID-19. The repertoires were made available in a free public database intended to serve as a resource for research on the immune response to SARS-CoV-2. Where HLA class I and class II types were available, the types were taken from metadata supplied by the sample provider, not from assay-based typing. Nearly every sample came with metadata listing a de-identified subject ID, COVID-19 status, age in years and sex. The samples were drawn from the first 160 participants of the ongoing ImmuneRACE study and from 1,254 subjects provided by 6 global collaborators. The material from the prospective study consisted of cDNA or gDNA derived from T cells, B-cell-depleted T cells, or PBMCs. The dataset comprised deeply sampled blood TCRbeta repertoires from subjects exposed to, actively infected with, or recovered from COVID-19.

The paper as a whole reports these results and caveats: Clinical and demographic metadata were provided uncurated, with the amount varying by source and participant.

The immunoSEQ Assay, a bias-controlled multiplex PCR, was used to amplify TCRbeta CDR3 regions from genomic DNA. Per the original workflow: The number of nucleated cells in each sample was estimated by amplification of reference gene primers within the assay. To quantify the absolute abundance of each unique TCRbeta CDR3 rearrangement, sequence reads were collapsed and filtered. For each sample, productive Simpson clonality was calculated as the square root of Simpson's diversity index over productive rearrangements. The clones in this table, taken by TCRdb from immuneACCESS, are in-frame only. Not every clone is retained; where verified, under half of the shortfall comes from an unresolved V gene, and the cause of the rest is unknown. That table supplies the V and J calls and clone size; D and trimming were determined from the DNA. The table for this sample lists 200,000 to 250,000 clones; about 90% of them were counted only once. The top ten constitute approximately 1.2% of the sample.

Sequenced: peripheral blood. The chain was built from TRBV2 and TRBJ2-1; the central 14 bases match TRBD2. The TCR sequence derives from a man aged 25-45 years with acute or convalescent COVID-19. The sequenced DNA is TGTGCCAGCAAAGGGACTAGCGGGAGTAATGAGCAGTTCTTC. This encodes CASKGTSGSNEQFF.